Presented here are 3 T cell receptor beta chains from one specimen sequenced in a study of regulatory T cells in long-lasting Graves disease. Time point noted: newly diagnosed GD, antithyroid drugs for less than 3 months. PBMC-derived RNA was used for the TCR library. Researchers made TCR beta libraries by using iRepertoire HTBI primers and running Arm-PCR on CDR3 regions. Using its own MiXCR run on the multiplex PCR reads, TCRdb lists one record per CDR3 protein. The sample shows around 400,000 distinct CDR3 sequences, about 15% of them seen only once. These same records also appear under a second study, on T cells in Graves' hyperthyroidism and ophthalmopathy.

The material sequenced was peripheral blood mononuclear cells (PBMCs), taken at new diagnosis, from a patient treated with antithyroid drugs. The receptors here all came from a woman between 40 and 50 years old with Graves disease.

The chain couples TRBV19 to TRBJ1-2; 7 bases are shared with TRBD1. The ends lost 3 bases at V and 2 bases at J; junction bases unmatched: 0. Germline loops: CDR1 LNHDA, CDR2 SQIVND (reference sequence). CDR3 length: 13 residues. This CDR3 reads CASSIRGNYGYTF. The CDR3 region has the DNA TGTGCCAGTAGTATCAGGGGGAACTATGGCTACACCTTC.

This clonotype was seen a few times. The chain carries TRBV12-3 or TRBV12-4 and TRBJ2-1; a weak D match, TRBD2 (6 bases). The CDR3 contains 15 residues. V lost 6 bases, J lost 6 bases, and 18 bases lay in between. This CDR3 reads CASSLVRRRGNEQFF. DNA for the CDR3: TGTGCCAGCAGCCTAGTTAGGAGGAGGGGCAATGAGCAGTTCTTC.

This clonotype has a count of ten or more. J is TRBJ2-1 and V is TRBV7-9; D may be TRBD1 (5 bases). V was trimmed by 6 bases and J by 7 bases, leaving 22 bases between them. The CDR3 runs 16 residues. The germline V gene has CDR1 SEHNR and CDR2 FQNEAQ (reference sequence). CDR3 in DNA: TGTGCCAGCAGAAACATTGACAGACCCCACTCGAATGAGCAGTTCTTC. This encodes CASRNIDRPHSNEQFF.